The rows below give T cell receptor beta chains drawn from one sample of a study of shared clonotypes between healthy human individuals. Method: immunoSEQ multiplex PCR; TCRdb's copy keeps in-frame clones and lacks some. The sample lists 600,000 to 750,000 clones, approximately 75% occurring once. The specimen was memory CD4+ T cells sorted from blood. Receptor source: a woman in her thirties in good health. The CDR3 runs from the conserved cysteine through the conserved F or W.

v_call cdr3_aa
TRBV15 CATSTPDRVNQPQHF
TRBV28 CASSLGGGPKNIQYF
TRBV18 CASSMRGARLSYEQYF
TRBV19 CASSIVFRGLAGGPRNEQFF
TRBV6-5 CASSRQGTDQPQHF
TRBV7-9 CASTPGRDPSYEQYF
TRBV5-1 CASSPSGGPRSEQYF
TRBV5-1 CASSLGGGRAVDTQYF
TRBV5-1 CASSTGGDNEKLFF
TRBV19 CASHGGQGLIGTEAFF
TRBV6-5 CASSYSSGRAIDTQYF
TRBV11-3 CASSRTPWDSPLHF
TRBV27 CASSFGQKNNEQFF
TRBV18 CASSLQGGETQYF
TRBV5-1 CASSQAGLGYEQYF
TRBV18 CASSPPAPPWEQYF
TRBV6-5 CASSFDTSYEQYF
TRBV9 CASSEGASLIRYTF
TRBV2 CASSRQGTGGYGYTF
TRBV5-1 CASSVMGGETQYF
TRBV2 CASSDWYSGNTIYF
TRBV7-6 CASSLVLAGGGQETQYF
TRBV10-2 CASSEQTGLREQYF
TRBV25-1 CASSYGGARNTEAFF
TRBV25-1 CASSEKNVVDQDTQYF
TRBV19 CASSIKLMAYEQYF
TRBV5-4 CASSFYGESTNYGYTF
TRBV6-1 CASGPQGRNTEAFF
TRBV5-1 CASSLVPDTSYEQYF
TRBV14 CASSQEGTGGAKQYF
TRBV27 CASSLIYGSGNQPQHF
TRBV6-6 CASSYSTLTEMGYTF
TRBV5-1 CASSFGTSVQNTGELFF
TRBV5-4 CASSAAQGRYAGANVLTF
TRBV4-2 CASSLGRDPSKAFF
TRBV28 CASSLSGSFYEQYF
TRBV10-2 CASSPGYLAKNIQYF
TRBV7-9 CASSLSLGEQYF
TRBV7-3 CASSSHRVDEQFF
TRBV6-1 CASSASGREHNEQFF
TRBV4-1 CASKTSKARTDKNIQYF
TRBV7-9 CASSLFGGEKLFF